The rows below give T cell receptor beta chains drawn from one sample of a study of cytomegalovirus exposure and HLA in healthy donors. Repertoires were generated with immunoSEQ multiplex PCR, while TCRdb's copy carries only in-frame clones and drops some. Of 100,000 to 150,000 clones listed, 70% to 85% are singletons. The sequencing input was PBMCs. The receptors here all came from a boy aged 5-17 years in good health and CMV-seronegative. CDR3s include the opening cysteine and the closing phenylalanine or tryptophan. D genes are given only for firm matches. Rows may omit the clone size; those that give it use once, few, many or a size class.

clone_size	v_call	j_call	d_call	cdr3_aa	cdr3_nt
-	TRBV19	TRBJ1-4	-	CASSIGGFANEKLFF	TGTGCCAGTAGTATAGGAGGTTTTGCTAATGAAAAACTGTTTTTT
-	TRBV27	TRBJ1-5	-	CASSLLGGNQPQHF	TGTGCCAGCAGTTTATTAGGGGGCAATCAGCCCCAGCATTTT
-	TRBV7-8	TRBJ2-5	TRBD2	CASSLDPRLAGVRETQYF	TGTGCCAGCAGCTTAGATCCCCGACTAGCGGGAGTGAGAGAGACCCAGTACTTC
-	TRBV5-6	TRBJ2-2	TRBD1	CASTCAPGQGQPNTGELFF	TGTGCCAGCACCTGTGCCCCGGGACAGGGGCAGCCGAACACCGGGGAGCTGTTTTTT
-	TRBV5-6	TRBJ1-3	-	CASSLASRATGNTIYF	TGTGCCAGCAGCTTGGCCAGCAGGGCAACTGGAAACACCATATATTTT
-	TRBV6-1	TRBJ1-1	-	CASRKTGENTEAFF	TGTGCCAGCAGGAAGACGGGGGAGAACACTGAAGCTTTCTTT
once	TRBV25-1	TRBJ2-7	-	CASSGGAGLPYEQYF	TGTGCCAGCAGTGGAGGAGCCGGTTTGCCCTACGAGCAGTACTTC
-	TRBV4-2	TRBJ2-5	-	CASSPRGYKETQYF	TGTGCCAGCAGCCCCCGGGGGTATAAAGAGACCCAGTACTTC
few	TRBV2	TRBJ1-2	-	CASSGVSTAYGYTF	TGTGCCAGCAGTGGGGTATCTACAGCCTATGGCTACACCTTC
once	TRBV14	TRBJ1-2	-	CASSDRIYYGYTF	TGTGCCAGCAGCGACAGGATATACTATGGCTACACCTTC
-	TRBV5-5	TRBJ2-7	TRBD1	CASSLQGSPYEQYF	TGTGCCAGCAGCTTACAGGGGTCCCCCTACGAGCAGTACTTC
-	TRBV25-1	TRBJ2-5	-	CASSDPGEETQYF	TGTGCCAGCAGTGATCCCGGTGAAGAGACCCAGTACTTC
-	TRBV5-6	TRBJ2-1	TRBD2	CASSLGSLREGHNEQFF	TGTGCCAGCAGCTTGGGGAGTTTGCGGGAGGGCCATAATGAGCAGTTCTTC
-	TRBV15	TRBJ2-5	-	CATSRPQETQYF	TGTGCCACCAGCAGACCACAAGAGACCCAGTACTTC
-	TRBV19	TRBJ1-1	TRBD1	CASSRDRGGTEAFF	TGTGCCAGTAGCCGGGACAGGGGAGGCACTGAAGCTTTCTTT
-	TRBV6-5	TRBJ1-5	-	CASTPRRDQPQHF	TGTGCCAGCACCCCGAGACGGGATCAGCCCCAGCATTTT
-	TRBV7-9	TRBJ1-3	TRBD1	CASSPRGQTDSGNTIYF	TGTGCCAGCAGCCCAAGGGGACAGACTGACTCTGGAAACACCATATATTTT
-	TRBV21-1	TRBJ1-1	-	CASSASGHPNTEAFF	TGTGCCAGCAGCGCTTCAGGACACCCTAACACTGAAGCTTTCTTT
-	TRBV7-9	TRBJ2-5	-	CASSPLSDQETQYF	TGTGCCAGCAGCCCCTTATCGGACCAAGAGACCCAGTACTTC
-	TRBV6-5	TRBJ1-6	TRBD1	CASSYSGGGNSPLHF	TGTGCCAGCAGTTACTCAGGGGGCGGCAATTCACCCCTCCACTTT
-	TRBV10-3	TRBJ2-1	-	CAISEQEFSPEGQFF	TGTGCCATCAGTGAACAGGAATTTTCGCCCGAAGGGCAGTTCTTC
-	TRBV5-1	TRBJ2-3	-	CASSLSPSTDTQYF	TGCGCCAGCAGCTTGTCCCCTAGCACAGATACGCAGTATTTT
-	TRBV6-4	TRBJ2-3	TRBD2	CASSEGAGEADTQYF	TGTGCCAGCAGTGAGGGAGCGGGAGAGGCAGATACGCAGTATTTT
-	TRBV19	TRBJ1-5	TRBD1	CASSGTANQPQHF	TGTGCCAGTAGCGGGACAGCTAATCAGCCCCAGCATTTT
-	TRBV5-1	TRBJ1-2	-	CASSLGGYGYTF	TGCGCCAGCAGCTTGGGAGGGTATGGCTACACCTTC
-	TRBV5-1	TRBJ1-2	-	CASSFGQLFGYTF	TGCGCCAGCAGCTTCGGACAGTTGTTTGGCTACACCTTC
-	TRBV27	TRBJ2-5	TRBD1	CASSLRGQGPQETQYF	TGTGCCAGCAGTTTACGAGGACAGGGACCCCAAGAGACCCAGTACTTC
-	TRBV30	TRBJ2-7	TRBD2	CAFAGGYEQYF	TGTGCTTTTGCGGGGGGTTACGAGCAGTACTTC
-	TRBV6-1	TRBJ2-7	TRBD1	CASSEAQGDSSYEQYF	TGTGCCAGCAGTGAGGCACAGGGGGACAGCTCCTACGAGCAGTACTTC
few	TRBV4-2	TRBJ2-5	TRBD2	CASSPSSRGTSGREGETQYF	TGTGCCAGCAGCCCCTCGTCCAGGGGGACTAGCGGGAGGGAAGGAGAGACCCAGTACTTC
-	TRBV4-2	TRBJ2-3	TRBD2	CASSQRTLEREGPRGPWSTDTQYF	TGTGCCAGCAGCCAACGGACCCTCGAGCGGGAGGGCCCTCGGGGCCCTTGGAGCACAGATACGCAGTATTTT
-	TRBV7-2	TRBJ2-5	-	CASTVRGDSAETQYF	TGTGCCAGCACTGTCCGGGGAGACTCGGCGGAGACCCAGTACTTC
-	TRBV27	TRBJ2-5	TRBD1	CASSLRTGDGTRRETQYF	TGTGCCAGCAGTTTACGGACAGGGGACGGTACTCGTCGAGAGACCCAGTACTTC
-	TRBV27	TRBJ1-2	TRBD1	CASSLTGSYGYTF	TGTGCCAGCTCTTTGACAGGGAGCTATGGCTACACCTTC
-	TRBV29-1	TRBJ2-3	-	CSAPGQNTDTQYF	TGCAGCGCTCCCGGACAGAACACAGATACGCAGTATTTT
-	TRBV7-9	TRBJ2-7	TRBD1	CASSFTTGTGGHEQYF	TGTGCCAGCAGCTTCACGACCGGGACAGGGGGTCACGAGCAGTACTTC
-	TRBV5-1	TRBJ1-1	TRBD1	CASSSTGALTEAFF	TGCGCCAGCAGCTCCACAGGGGCTCTCACTGAAGCTTTCTTT
-	TRBV2	TRBJ2-2	TRBD2	CASSAPGLAGVTGELFF	TGTGCCAGCAGTGCTCCGGGACTAGCGGGAGTCACCGGGGAGCTGTTTTTT
-	TRBV9	TRBJ1-1	TRBD1	CASSATGVNTEAFF	TGTGCCAGCAGCGCTACAGGGGTGAACACTGAAGCTTTCTTT
once	TRBV5-1	TRBJ2-3	TRBD1	CASSLGQGPDTQYF	TGCGCCAGCAGCTTGGGACAGGGACCAGATACGCAGTATTTT
-	TRBV7-9	TRBJ2-1	TRBD2	CASSSPTGDYLMDEQFF	TGTGCCAGCAGCTCGCCAACTGGGGACTACCTTATGGATGAGCAGTTCTTC
once	TRBV18	TRBJ1-4	-	CASSPPGTNEKLFF	TGTGCCAGCTCACCACCCGGGACTAATGAAAAACTGTTTTTT
-	TRBV19	TRBJ1-1	-	CASSSGKNTEAFF	TGTGCCAGTAGCTCAGGAAAGAACACTGAAGCTTTCTTT
-	TRBV5-1	TRBJ2-1	TRBD2	CASSPFPSGSWNEQFF	TGCGCCAGCAGCCCGTTCCCTAGCGGGAGTTGGAATGAGCAGTTCTTC
-	TRBV27	TRBJ2-1	-	CASTSQGNEQFF	TGTGCCAGCACCTCCCAGGGGAATGAGCAGTTCTTC
-	TRBV4-2	TRBJ2-3	TRBD2	CASSQSGGRTSTDTQYF	TGTGCCAGCAGCCAAAGCGGGGGGAGGACTAGCACAGATACGCAGTATTTT
-	TRBV30	TRBJ2-5	-	CAWRPGAGSEETQYF	TGTGCCTGGAGGCCAGGGGCCGGGTCGGAGGAGACCCAGTACTTC
once	TRBV6-5	TRBJ2-7	-	CASSYSTGRSYEQYF	TGTGCCAGCAGTTACTCGACAGGCCGCTCCTACGAGCAGTACTTC
-	TRBV4-2	TRBJ2-5	TRBD2	CASSQVGGLAAPALETQYF	TGTGCCAGCAGCCAAGTGGGGGGACTAGCGGCACCAGCCCTGGAGACCCAGTACTTC
-	TRBV7-6	TRBJ2-3	-	CASSPEASAQYF	TGTGCCAGCAGCCCAGAGGCCTCCGCGCAGTATTTT
once	TRBV4-1	TRBJ2-3	-	CASSQDRRSSGTDTQYF	TGCGCCAGCAGCCAAGATCGGCGTAGCTCTGGCACAGATACGCAGTATTTT
-	TRBV30	TRBJ2-7	TRBD2	CAWSVRGSSGLVPYEQYF	TGTGCCTGGAGTGTACGCGGGTCGTCAGGACTAGTTCCTTACGAGCAGTACTTC
once	TRBV5-1	TRBJ2-2	-	CASSWAGTGELFF	TGCGCCAGCAGCTGGGCCGGCACCGGGGAGCTGTTTTTT
-	TRBV7-8	TRBJ2-1	-	CASSPPGGSSYNEQFF	TGTGCCAGCAGCCCCCCCGGGGGTAGCTCCTACAATGAGCAGTTCTTC
-	TRBV10-3	TRBJ2-1	TRBD1	CACGTGVYNEQFF	TGTGCCTGCGGGACAGGGGTTTACAATGAGCAGTTCTTC
few	TRBV5-6	TRBJ1-1	-	CASSSWQSMNTEAFF	TGTGCCAGCAGCTCCTGGCAATCAATGAACACTGAAGCTTTCTTT
-	TRBV5-5	TRBJ1-2	-	CASSYEIYGYTF	TGTGCCAGCAGTTATGAGATCTATGGCTACACCTTC